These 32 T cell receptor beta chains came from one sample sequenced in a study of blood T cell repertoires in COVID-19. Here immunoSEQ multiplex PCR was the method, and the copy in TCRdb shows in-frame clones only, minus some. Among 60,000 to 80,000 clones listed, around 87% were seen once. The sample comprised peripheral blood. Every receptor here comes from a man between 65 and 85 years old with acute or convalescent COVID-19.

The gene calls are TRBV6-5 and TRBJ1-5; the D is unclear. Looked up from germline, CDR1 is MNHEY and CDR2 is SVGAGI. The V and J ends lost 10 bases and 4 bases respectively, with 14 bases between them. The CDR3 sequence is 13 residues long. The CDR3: CATMRAQNQPQHF. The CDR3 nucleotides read TGTGCCACCATGAGGGCCCAAAATCAGCCCCAGCATTTT.

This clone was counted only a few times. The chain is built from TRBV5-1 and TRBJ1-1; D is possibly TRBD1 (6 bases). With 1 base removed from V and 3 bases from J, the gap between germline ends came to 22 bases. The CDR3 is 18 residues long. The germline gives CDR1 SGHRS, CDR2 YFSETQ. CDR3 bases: TGCGCCAGCAGCTTGCAGGTCCAGGGGACCCCCTTGGACACTGAAGCTTTCTTT. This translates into CASSLQVQGTPLDTEAFF.

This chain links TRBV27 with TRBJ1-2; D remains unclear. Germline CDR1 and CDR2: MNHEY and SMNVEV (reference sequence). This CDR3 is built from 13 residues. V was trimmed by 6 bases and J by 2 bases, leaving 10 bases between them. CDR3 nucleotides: TGTGCCAGCAGGGCAGTCTCGAACTATGGCTACACCTTC. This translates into CASRAVSNYGYTF.

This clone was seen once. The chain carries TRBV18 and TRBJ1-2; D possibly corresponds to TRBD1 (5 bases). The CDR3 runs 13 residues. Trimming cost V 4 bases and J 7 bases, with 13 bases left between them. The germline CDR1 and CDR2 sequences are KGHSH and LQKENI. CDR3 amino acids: CASSQTVSSGYTF. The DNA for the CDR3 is TGTGCCAGCTCACAGACAGTTTCCTCTGGCTACACCTTC.

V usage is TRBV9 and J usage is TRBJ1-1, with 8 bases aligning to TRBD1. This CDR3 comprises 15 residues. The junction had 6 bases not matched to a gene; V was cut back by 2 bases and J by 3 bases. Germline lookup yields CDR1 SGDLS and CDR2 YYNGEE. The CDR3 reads CASSVSGTGYTEAFF. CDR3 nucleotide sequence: TGTGCCAGCAGCGTCTCCGGGACAGGATACACTGAAGCTTTCTTT.

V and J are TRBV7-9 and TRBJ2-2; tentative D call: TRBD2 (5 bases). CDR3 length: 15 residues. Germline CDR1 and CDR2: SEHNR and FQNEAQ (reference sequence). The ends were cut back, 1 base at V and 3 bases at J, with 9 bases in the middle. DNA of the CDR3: TGTGCCAGCAGCTTAGGTTCGGGGTACACCGGGGAGCTGTTTTTT. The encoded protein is CASSLGSGYTGELFF.

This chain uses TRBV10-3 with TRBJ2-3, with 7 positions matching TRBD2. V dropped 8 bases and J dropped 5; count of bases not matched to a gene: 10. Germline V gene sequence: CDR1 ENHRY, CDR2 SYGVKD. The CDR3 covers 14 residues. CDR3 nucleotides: TGTGCCATCGGGAAGTGGGGGGGAGAAGATACGCAGTATTTT. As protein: CAIGKWGGEDTQYF.

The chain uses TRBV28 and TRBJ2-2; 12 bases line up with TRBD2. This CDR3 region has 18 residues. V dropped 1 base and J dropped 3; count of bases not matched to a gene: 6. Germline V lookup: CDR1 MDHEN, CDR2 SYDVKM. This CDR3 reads CASSLLASGRAYTGELFF. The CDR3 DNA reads TGTGCCAGCAGTTTATTGGCTAGCGGGAGGGCCTACACCGGGGAGCTGTTTTTT. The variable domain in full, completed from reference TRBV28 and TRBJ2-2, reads DVKVTQSSRYLVKRTGEKVFLECVQDMDHENMFWYRQDPGLGLRLIYFSYDVKMKEKGDIPEGYSVSREKKERFSLILESASTNQTSMYLCASSLLASGRAYTGELFFGEGSRLTVL.

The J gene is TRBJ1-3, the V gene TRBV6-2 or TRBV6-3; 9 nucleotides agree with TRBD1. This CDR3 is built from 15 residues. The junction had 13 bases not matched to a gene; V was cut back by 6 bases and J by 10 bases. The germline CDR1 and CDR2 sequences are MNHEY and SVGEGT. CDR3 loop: CASSRPGTGFGTIYF. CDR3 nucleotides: TGTGCCAGCAGCCGTCCCGGGACAGGGTTCGGGACCATATATTTT.

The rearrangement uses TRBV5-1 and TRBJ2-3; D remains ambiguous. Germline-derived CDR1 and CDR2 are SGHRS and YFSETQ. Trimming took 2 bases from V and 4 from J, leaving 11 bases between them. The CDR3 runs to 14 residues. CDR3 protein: CASSFNIIADTQYF. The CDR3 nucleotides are TGCGCCAGCAGCTTCAACATAATCGCAGATACGCAGTATTTT.

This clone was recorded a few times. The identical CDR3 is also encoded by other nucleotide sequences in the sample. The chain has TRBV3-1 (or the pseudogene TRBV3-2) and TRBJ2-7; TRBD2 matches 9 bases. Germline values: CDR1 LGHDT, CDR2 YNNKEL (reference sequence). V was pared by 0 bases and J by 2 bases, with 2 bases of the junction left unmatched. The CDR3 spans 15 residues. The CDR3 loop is CASSQDRLAAYEQYF. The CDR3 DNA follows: TGTGCCAGCAGCCAAGATCGACTAGCGGCCTACGAGCAGTACTTC.

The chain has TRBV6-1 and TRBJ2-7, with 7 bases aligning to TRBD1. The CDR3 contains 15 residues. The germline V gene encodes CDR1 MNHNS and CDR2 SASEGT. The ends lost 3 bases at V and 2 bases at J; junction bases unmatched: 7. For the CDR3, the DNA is TGTGCCAGCAGTGAGACAGGGCGTAACACCTACGAGCAGTACTTC. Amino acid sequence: CASSETGRNTYEQYF.

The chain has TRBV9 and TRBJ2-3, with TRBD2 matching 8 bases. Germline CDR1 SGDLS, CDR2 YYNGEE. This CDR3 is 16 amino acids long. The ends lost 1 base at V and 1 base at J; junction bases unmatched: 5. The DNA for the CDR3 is TGTGCCAGCAGCGTACTCGGACTAGCTGGCACAGATACGCAGTATTTT. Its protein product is CASSVLGLAGTDTQYF.

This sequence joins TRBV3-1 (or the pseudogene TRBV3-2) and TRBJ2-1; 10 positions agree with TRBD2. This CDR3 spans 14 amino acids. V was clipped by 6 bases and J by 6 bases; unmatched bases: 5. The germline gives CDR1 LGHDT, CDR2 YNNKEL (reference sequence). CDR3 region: CASSGGLASNEQFF. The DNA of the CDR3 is TGTGCCAGCAGTGGGGGACTAGCGTCCAATGAGCAGTTCTTC.

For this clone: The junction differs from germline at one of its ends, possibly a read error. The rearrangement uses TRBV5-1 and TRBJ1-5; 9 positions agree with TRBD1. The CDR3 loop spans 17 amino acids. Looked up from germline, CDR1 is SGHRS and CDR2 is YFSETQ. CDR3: CASSLAPGQGSNQPQHF. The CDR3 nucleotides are TGCGCCAGCAGTTTGGCACCGGGACAGGGCAGCAATCAGCCCCAGCATTTT.

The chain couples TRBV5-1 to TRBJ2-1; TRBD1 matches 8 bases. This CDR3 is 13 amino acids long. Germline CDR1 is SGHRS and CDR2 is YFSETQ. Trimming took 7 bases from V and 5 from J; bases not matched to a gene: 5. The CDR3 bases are TGCGCCAGCCGACAGGGGATCGACAATGAGCAGTTCTTC. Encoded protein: CASRQGIDNEQFF.

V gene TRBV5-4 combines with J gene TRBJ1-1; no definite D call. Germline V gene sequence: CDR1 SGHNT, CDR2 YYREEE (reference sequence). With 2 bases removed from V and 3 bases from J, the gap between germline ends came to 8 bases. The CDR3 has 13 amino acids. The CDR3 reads CASSFGEYTEAFF. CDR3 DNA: TGTGCCAGCAGCTTTGGAGAGTACACTGAAGCTTTCTTT.

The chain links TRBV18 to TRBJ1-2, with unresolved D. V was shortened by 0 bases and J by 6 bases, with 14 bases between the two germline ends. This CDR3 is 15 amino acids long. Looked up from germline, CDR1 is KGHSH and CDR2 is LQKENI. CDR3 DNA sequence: TGTGCCAGCTCACCACCGGGCCGGATTTTTAATGGCTACACCTTC. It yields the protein CASSPPGRIFNGYTF.

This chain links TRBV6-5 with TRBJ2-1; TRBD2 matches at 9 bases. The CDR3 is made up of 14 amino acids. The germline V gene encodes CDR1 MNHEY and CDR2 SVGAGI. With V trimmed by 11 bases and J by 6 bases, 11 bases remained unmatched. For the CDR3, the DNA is TGTGCCGTGAAGAGGGCTAGCGGGGCCAATGAGCAGTTCTTC. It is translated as CAVKRASGANEQFF.

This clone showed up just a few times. This CDR3 reads CASSKRRDRGAYSSYEQYF. In DNA, the CDR3 is TGTGCCAGCAGCAAACGGAGGGACAGGGGAGCGTATAGCTCCTACGAGCAGTACTTC. The chain couples TRBV21-1 to TRBJ2-7; TRBD1 is the table's D call and was not checked against the DNA. TRBV21-1 is a known pseudogene. The CDR3 is made up of 19 amino acids.

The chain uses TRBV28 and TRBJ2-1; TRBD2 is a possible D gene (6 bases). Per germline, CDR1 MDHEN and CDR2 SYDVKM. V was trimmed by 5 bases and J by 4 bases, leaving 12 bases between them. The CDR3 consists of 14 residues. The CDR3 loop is CASSPPSEYNEQFF. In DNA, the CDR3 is TGTGCCAGCAGTCCTCCTAGCGAGTACAATGAGCAGTTCTTC.

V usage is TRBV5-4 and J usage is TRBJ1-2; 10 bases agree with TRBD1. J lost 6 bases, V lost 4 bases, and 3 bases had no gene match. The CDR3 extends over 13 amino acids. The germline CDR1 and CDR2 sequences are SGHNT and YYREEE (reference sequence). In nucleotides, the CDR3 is TGTGCCAGCAGCCTGACAGGGGGCGATGGCTACACCTTC. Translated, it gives CASSLTGGDGYTF.

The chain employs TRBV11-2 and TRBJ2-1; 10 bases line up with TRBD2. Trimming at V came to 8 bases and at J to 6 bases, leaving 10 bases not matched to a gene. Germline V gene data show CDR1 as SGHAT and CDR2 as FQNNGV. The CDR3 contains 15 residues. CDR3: CASHARSGRANEQFF. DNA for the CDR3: TGTGCCAGCCATGCCCGCAGCGGGAGGGCCAATGAGCAGTTCTTC.

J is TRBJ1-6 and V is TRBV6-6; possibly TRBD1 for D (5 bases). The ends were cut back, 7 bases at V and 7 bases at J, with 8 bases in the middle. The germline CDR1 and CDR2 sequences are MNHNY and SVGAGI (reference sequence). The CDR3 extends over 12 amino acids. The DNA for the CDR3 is TGTGCCAGCACTGGACAAAATTCACCCCTCCACTTT. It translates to CASTGQNSPLHF.

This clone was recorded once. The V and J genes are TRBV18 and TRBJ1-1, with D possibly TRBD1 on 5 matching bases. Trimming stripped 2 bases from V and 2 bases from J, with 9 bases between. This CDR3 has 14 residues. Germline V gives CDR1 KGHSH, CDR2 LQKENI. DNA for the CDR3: TGTGCCAGCTCACCAGCCACAGGAAACACTGAAGCTTTCTTT. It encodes CASSPATGNTEAFF.

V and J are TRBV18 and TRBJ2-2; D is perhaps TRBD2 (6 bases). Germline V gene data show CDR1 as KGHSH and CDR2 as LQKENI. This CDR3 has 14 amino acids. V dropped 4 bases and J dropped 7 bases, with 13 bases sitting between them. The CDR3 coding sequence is TGTGCCAGCTCACAGGGACTGTTCGGCGGGGAGCTGTTTTTT. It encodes CASSQGLFGGELFF.

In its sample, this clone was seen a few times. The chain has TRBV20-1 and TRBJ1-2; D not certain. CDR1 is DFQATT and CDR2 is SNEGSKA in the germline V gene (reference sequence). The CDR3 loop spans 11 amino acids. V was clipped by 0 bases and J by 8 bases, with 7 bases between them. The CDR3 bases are TGCAGTGCTAGAGATATATCCGGCTACACCTTC. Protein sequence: CSARDISGYTF.

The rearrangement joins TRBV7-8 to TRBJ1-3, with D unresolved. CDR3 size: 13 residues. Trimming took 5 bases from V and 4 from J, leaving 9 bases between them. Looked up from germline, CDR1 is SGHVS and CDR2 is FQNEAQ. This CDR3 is CASSPLHGNTIYF. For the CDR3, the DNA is TGTGCCAGCAGCCCACTTCACGGAAACACCATATATTTT.

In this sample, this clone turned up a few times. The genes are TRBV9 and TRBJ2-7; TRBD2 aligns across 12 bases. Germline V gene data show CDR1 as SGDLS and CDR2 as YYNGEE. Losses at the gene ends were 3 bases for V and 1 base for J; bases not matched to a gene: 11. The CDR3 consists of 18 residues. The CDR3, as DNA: TGTGCCAGCAGCGCCGCGACTAGCGGGAGTGGGAAATCCTACGAGCAGTACTTC. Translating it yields CASSAATSGSGKSYEQYF.

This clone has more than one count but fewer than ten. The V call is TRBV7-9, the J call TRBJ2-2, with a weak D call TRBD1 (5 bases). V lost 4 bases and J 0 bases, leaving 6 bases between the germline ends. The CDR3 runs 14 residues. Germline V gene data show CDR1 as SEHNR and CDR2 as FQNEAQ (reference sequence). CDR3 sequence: CASSSDTNTGELFF. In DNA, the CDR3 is TGTGCCAGCAGCTCGGACACGAACACCGGGGAGCTGTTTTTT.

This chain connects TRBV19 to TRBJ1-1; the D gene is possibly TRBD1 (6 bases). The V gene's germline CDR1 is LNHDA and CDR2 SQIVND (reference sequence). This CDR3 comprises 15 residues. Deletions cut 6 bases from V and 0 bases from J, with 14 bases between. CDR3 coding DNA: TGTGCCAGTAGATACAGGGACGGGGTGAACACTGAAGCTTTCTTT. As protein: CASRYRDGVNTEAFF.

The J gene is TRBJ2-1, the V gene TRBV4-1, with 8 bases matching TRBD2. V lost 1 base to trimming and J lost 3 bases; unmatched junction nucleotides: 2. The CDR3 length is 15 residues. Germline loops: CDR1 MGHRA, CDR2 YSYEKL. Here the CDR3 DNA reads TGCGCCAGCAGCCAAGGGCTAGCGGGCTACAATGAGCAGTTCTTC. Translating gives CASSQGLAGYNEQFF.